This is a list of T cell receptor beta chains from one sample in a study of Graves' ophthalmopathy and Graves' hyperthyroidism. One entry per CDR3 protein, called by TCRdb with MiXCR from the multiplex PCR reads. The sample lists a few hundred thousand distinct CDR3 sequences; under 40% were seen once. The source material was peripheral blood or thyroid tissue (not recorded which). These receptors were taken from an adult man with Graves' hyperthyroidism. The CDR3 runs from the conserved cysteine through the conserved F or W. A D gene is named only where the DNA matches it firmly. Expanded clones are given a class, and other clones once, few, many or no size at all.

NA,TRBV7-2,TRBJ2-3,TRBD2,TGTGCCAGCAGCCTCCGGACTAGCGGGGGGTTGGCAGATACGCAGTATTTT,CASSLRTSGGLADTQYF
many,TRBV9,TRBJ2-7,TRBD2,TGTGCCAGCAGCGCGACTAGCGTGGCCTACGAGCAGTACTTC,CASSATSVAYEQYF
NA,TRBV7-9,TRBJ2-3,NA,TGTGCCAGCAGCGTGATCAGCGGGCAGGGCGGGGTTACGCAGTATTTT,CASSVISGQGGVTQYF
NA,TRBV7-9,TRBJ1-2,NA,TGTGCCAGCAGGCCTCTAGCGTCGACCGGGAGACTCTCGGGCTACACCTTC,CASRPLASTGRLSGYTF
many,TRBV29-1,TRBJ1-6,NA,TGCAGCGTGACCCAAAATTCCAATTCACCCCTCCACTTT,CSVTQNSNSPLHF
many,TRBV12-3/TRBV12-4,TRBJ1-3,NA,TGTGCCAGCAGTTTATCGGGGAGCGTAAACACCATATATTTT,CASSLSGSVNTIYF
NA,TRBV30,TRBJ1-2,NA,TGTGCCTGGAGTCGACAGACGGGCTACACCTTC,CAWSRQTGYTF
NA,TRBV29-1,TRBJ2-7,TRBD2,TGCAGCGTTGAATTACGGCGCGGGGGGGACGAGCAGTACTTC,CSVELRRGGDEQYF
few,TRBV3-1,TRBJ1-1,NA,TGTGCCAGCAGCCCCGCGCCAGGGCGGAACACTGAAGCTTTCTTT,CASSPAPGRNTEAFF
NA,TRBV20-1,TRBJ2-5,TRBD1,TGCAGTGCAGAATGGGACAGACAACAAGAGACCCAGTACTTC,CSAEWDRQQETQYF
NA,TRBV10-3,TRBJ1-6,NA,TGTGCCAGCAGTTACAAGAGGCGGCGGGGTACTATGGATAATTCACCCCTCCACTTT,CASSYKRRRGTMDNSPLHF
many,TRBV2,TRBJ1-2,NA,TGTGCCAGCAGAGCGGACAGAAGCCATGGCTACACCTTC,CASRADRSHGYTF
many,TRBV6-5,TRBJ2-7,NA,TGTGCCAGCAGTTACAAACAGGACTACGAGCAGTACTTC,CASSYKQDYEQYF
NA,TRBV29-1,TRBJ2-2,TRBD2,TGCAGCGTAGCGGGAGGGCCGGGCACCGGGGAGCTGTTTTTT,CSVAGGPGTGELFF